Below are 2 T cell receptor beta chains sequenced from a single sample in a study of cytotoxic CD8 clonotypes in ibrutinib-treated CLL. Libraries were prepared by immunoSEQ multiplex PCR; TCRdb keeps only in-frame clonotypes and omits some of them. The table lists tens of thousands of clones, 70% to 80% of them singletons. The input for sequencing was PBMCs, taken after 12 months of ibrutinib treatment. The receptors shown here come from a human donor with chronic lymphocytic leukemia.

V usage is TRBV7-2 and J usage is TRBJ1-5, with 7 bases identical to TRBD1. The CDR3 spans 15 residues. Trimming cost V 2 bases and J 6 bases; bases outside gene matches: 7. Germline V CDR1 and CDR2: SGHTA, FQGNSA. Here the CDR3 DNA reads TGTGCCAGCAGCTTATCGGCTCAGGGGGGTCAGCCCCAGCATTTT. Its translation is CASSLSAQGGQPQHF.

The V and J genes are TRBV7-2 and TRBJ2-5; D possibly corresponds to TRBD1 (5 bases). The CDR3 runs to 15 residues. Trimming cost V 5 bases and J 2 bases, with 15 bases left between them. Germline V CDR1 and CDR2: SGHTA, FQGNSA. The chain's CDR3 is CASSPRWGQQETQYF. CDR3 in DNA: TGTGCCAGCAGCCCGCGCTGGGGCCAGCAAGAGACCCAGTACTTC.